This T cell receptor beta chain originates from a study of blood T cell repertoires in COVID-19. Germline CDR1 reads LGHNT; CDR2 reads FRNRAP. V lost 0 bases and J lost 8, with 16 bases in between. CDR3 length: 16 amino acids. Generated by immunoSEQ multiplex PCR, the TCRdb table keeps only in-frame clones and is missing some. The table includes 200,000 to 300,000 clones, approximately 86% detected once. The material sequenced was PBMCs or T cells enriched from blood (not recorded which). The chain is built from TRBV12-5 and TRBJ1-4; TRBD1 is a possible D gene (5 bases). The TCR originated in a middle-aged woman with acute COVID-19. This CDR3 is CASGLVRGGLGEKLFF. The CDR3 coding sequence is TGTGCTAGTGGTTTGGTACGCGGGGGTTTAGGAGAAAAACTGTTTTTT.